This T cell receptor beta chain was obtained from a study of blood T cell repertoires in COVID-19 (dated by TCRdb to 2019 to 2021). At the level of the whole study: Samples from collaborators originated in the United States, Italy and Spain and spanned both the acute and convalescent phases of COVID-19. The dataset comprised deeply sampled blood TCRbeta repertoires from subjects exposed to, actively infected with, or recovered from COVID-19. The repertoires were released in a freely available public database meant as a resource for research on the immune response to SARS-CoV-2. The sample metadata nearly always contained a de-identified subject ID, COVID-19 status, age in years and sex. Where HLA class I and class II types were available, the types were taken from metadata supplied by the sample provider, not from assay-based typing. The prospective study material was composed of cDNA or gDNA derived from T cells, B-cell-depleted T cells, or PBMCs. Samples were obtained from the ongoing ImmuneRACE study (first 160 participants) and from about 1,300 subjects provided by 6 global collaborators. Beyond this particular receptor, the publication reports: The amount of clinical and demographic metadata varied by source and participant and was provided uncurated.

TCRbeta CDR3 regions were amplified from genomic DNA by means of the immunoSEQ Assay, a bias-controlled multiplex PCR. Per the authors' processing: Nucleated cell counts per sample were estimated from amplification of reference gene primers within the assay. Sequence reads were collapsed and filtered to measure the absolute abundance of every unique TCRbeta CDR3 rearrangement. For each sample, productive Simpson clonality was calculated as the square root of Simpson's diversity index over productive rearrangements. The source is immuneACCESS, and TCRdb retained only in-frame sequences with V and J called. Part of the clones is not carried over; for the studies checked, unresolved V genes explain less than half of this, and the remainder is unexplained. The DNA gave D and trimming, while V, J and clone size come from that table. Present in this sample are around 250,000 clones, 65% to 90% of which were seen just once. The top ten clones comprise roughly 5% of the sample.

A word on this clone: No cognate antigen has been identified for it. No much larger clone is present one base from it, and per-base qualities are unavailable.

Via the germline V gene, CDR1 is SGHRS and CDR2 YFSETQ. V is reduced by 0 bases and J by 8 bases, leaving a spacing of 9 bases between them. Inclusive of the bounding cysteine and phenylalanine, the CDR3 is 14 residues long. Just the 42-base CDR3 DNA is kept, in frame starting at base 1. Whole blood was collected in K2EDTA tubes by collaborating institutions according to the institutions' own protocols. For TCRbeta analysis, collaborators shipped samples as frozen whole blood, isolated PBMCs, or DNA extracted from either of those sample types. Input material: peripheral blood. This TCR was recovered from a man in his fifties with active or convalescent COVID-19. The rearranged chain carries TRBV5-1 and TRBJ1-6, with no D gene named confidently. CDR3 region: CASSLEISDSPLHF. DNA sequence: TGCGCCAGCAGCTTGGAGATTTCGGATTCACCCCTCCACTTT. The entire variable domain, with the stretches around the CDR3 drawn from the reference TRBV5-1 and TRBJ1-6 proteins, is KAGVTQTPRYLIKTRGQQVTLSCSPISGHRSVSWYQQTPGQGLQFLFEYFSETQRNKGNFPGRFSGRQFSNSRSEMNVSTLELGDSALYLCASSLEISDSPLHFGNGTRLTVT.